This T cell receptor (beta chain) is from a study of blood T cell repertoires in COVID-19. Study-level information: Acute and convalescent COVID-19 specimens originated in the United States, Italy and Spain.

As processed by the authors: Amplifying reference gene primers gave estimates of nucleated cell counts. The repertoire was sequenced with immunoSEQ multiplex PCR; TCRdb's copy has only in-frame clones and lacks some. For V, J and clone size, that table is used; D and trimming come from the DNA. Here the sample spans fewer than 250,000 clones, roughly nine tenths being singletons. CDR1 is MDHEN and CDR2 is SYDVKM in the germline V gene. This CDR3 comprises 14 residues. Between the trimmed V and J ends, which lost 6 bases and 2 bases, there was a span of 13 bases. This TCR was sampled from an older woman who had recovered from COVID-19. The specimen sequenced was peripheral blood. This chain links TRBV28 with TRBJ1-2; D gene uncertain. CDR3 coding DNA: TGTGCCAGCAGCCACCATTCAAGCAACTATGGCTACACCTTC. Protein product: CASSHHSSNYGYTF.